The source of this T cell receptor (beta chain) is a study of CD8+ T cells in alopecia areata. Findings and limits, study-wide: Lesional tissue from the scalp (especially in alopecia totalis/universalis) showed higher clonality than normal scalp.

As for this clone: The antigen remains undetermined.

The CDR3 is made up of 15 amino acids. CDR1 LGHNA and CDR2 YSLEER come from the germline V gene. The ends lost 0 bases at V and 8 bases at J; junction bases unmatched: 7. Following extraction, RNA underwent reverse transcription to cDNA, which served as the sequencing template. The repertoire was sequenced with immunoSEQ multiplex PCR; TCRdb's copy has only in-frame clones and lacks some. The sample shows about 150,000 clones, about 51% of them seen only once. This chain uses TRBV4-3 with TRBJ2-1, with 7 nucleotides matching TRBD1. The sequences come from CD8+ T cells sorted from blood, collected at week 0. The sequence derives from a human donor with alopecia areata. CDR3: CASSQDHRGSDEQFF. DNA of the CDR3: TGCGCCAGCAGCCAAGATCACAGGGGTTCTGATGAGCAGTTCTTC.